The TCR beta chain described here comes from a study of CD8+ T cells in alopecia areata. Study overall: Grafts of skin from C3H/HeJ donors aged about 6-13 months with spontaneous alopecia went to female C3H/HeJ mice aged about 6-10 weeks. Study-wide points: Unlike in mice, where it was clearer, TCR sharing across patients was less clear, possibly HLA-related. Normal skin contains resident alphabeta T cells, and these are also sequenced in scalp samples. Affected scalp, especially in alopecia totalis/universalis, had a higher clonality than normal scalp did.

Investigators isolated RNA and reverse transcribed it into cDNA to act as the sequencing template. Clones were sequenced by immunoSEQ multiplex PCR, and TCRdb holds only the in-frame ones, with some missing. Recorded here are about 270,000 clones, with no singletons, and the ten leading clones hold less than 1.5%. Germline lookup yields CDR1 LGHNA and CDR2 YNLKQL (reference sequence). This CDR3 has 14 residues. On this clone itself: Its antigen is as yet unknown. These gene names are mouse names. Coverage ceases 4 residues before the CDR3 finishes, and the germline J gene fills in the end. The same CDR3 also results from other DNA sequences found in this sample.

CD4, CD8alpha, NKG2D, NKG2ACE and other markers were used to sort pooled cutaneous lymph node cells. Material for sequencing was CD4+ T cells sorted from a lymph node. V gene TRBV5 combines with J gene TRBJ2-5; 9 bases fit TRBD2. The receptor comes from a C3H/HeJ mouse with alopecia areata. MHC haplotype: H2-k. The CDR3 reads CASSQDGGADTQYF. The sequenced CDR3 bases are TGTGCCAGCAGCCAAGATGGGGGGGCCGAC.